This TCR beta chain was captured in a study of shared clonotypes between healthy human individuals. The assay was immunoSEQ multiplex PCR, and TCRdb's table has in-frame clones only and misses some. The sample holds approximately 470,000 clones; around 80% are singletons and the top ten take 12%. This clone was counted ten times or more. Sequenced material: PBMCs. This sequence originates from a woman in her forties in good health. Some clones in this sample may be carry-over from other donors' samples.

The CDR3 nucleotides are TGTGCCAGCAGTTTAATTGATCGGGACAGCAATGAGCAGTTCTTC. The encoded protein is CASSLIDRDSNEQFF. The V call is TRBV28, the J call TRBJ2-1, with TRBD1 matching over 7 bases. The junction had 7 bases not matched to a gene; V was cut back by 2 bases and J by 6 bases. The CDR3 sequence is 15 residues long. CDR1 MDHEN and CDR2 SYDVKM come from the germline V gene.